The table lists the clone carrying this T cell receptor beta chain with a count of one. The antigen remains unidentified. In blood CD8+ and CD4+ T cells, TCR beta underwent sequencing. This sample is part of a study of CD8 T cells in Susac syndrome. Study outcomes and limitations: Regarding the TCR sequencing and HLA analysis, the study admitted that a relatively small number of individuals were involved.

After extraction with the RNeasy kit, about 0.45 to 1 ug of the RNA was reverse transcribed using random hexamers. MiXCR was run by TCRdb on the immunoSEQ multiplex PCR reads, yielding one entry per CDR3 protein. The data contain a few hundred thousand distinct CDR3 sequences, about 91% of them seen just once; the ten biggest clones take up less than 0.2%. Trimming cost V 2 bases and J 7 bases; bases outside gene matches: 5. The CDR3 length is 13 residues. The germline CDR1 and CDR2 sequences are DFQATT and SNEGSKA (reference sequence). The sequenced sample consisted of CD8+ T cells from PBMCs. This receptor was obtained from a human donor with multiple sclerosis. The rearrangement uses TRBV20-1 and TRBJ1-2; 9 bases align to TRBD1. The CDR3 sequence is CSARSGQGSGYTF. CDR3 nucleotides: TGCAGTGCTAGATCGGGACAGGGCAGTGGCTACACCTTC.